The entry below describes one T cell receptor (beta chain). Some clones are missing from TCRdb's copy, which holds only in-frame ones; the method was immunoSEQ multiplex PCR. The table includes about 220,000 clones, 84% detected once. The data belong to a study of blood T cell repertoires in COVID-19. On the study more broadly: Italy, Spain and the United States were the sources of the convalescent and acute COVID-19 samples.

The ends were cut back, 6 bases at V and 5 bases at J, with 10 bases in the middle. The CDR3 extends over 13 amino acids. Looked up from germline, CDR1 is MNHEY and CDR2 is SVGAGI. Specimen: peripheral blood. The rearrangement uses TRBV6-5 and TRBJ2-2; D call uncertain. The receptor was isolated from a woman aged 55-69 years with acute or convalescent COVID-19. The CDR3 is CASSAVRTGELFF. Written as DNA, the CDR3 is TGTGCCAGCAGCGCTGTGAGGACCGGGGAGCTGTTTTTT.